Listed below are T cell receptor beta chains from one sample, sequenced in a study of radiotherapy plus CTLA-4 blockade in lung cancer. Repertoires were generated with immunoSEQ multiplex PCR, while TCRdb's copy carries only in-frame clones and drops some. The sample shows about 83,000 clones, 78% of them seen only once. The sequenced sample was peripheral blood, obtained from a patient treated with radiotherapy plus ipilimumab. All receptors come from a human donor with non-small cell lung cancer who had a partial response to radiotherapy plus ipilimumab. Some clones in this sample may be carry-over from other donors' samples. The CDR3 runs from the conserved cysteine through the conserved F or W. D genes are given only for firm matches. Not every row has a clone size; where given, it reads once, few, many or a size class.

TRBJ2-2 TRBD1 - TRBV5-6 CASSTTWTGRRTGELFF TGTGCCAGCAGCACAACTTGGACAGGGAGGAGAACCGGGGAGCTGTTTTTT
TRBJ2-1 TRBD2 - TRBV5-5 CASSLVQREDNEQFF TGTGCCAGCAGCTTGGTCCAGCGGGAGGACAATGAGCAGTTCTTC
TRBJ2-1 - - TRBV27 CATYRAGAVYNEQFF TGTGCCACCTATAGGGCGGGGGCGGTGTACAATGAGCAGTTCTTC
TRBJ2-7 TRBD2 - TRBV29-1 CSASGTSGGSYEQYF TGCAGCGCGTCCGGGACTAGCGGGGGATCCTACGAGCAGTACTTC
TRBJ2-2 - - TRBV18 CASSPRTGTQGTGELFF TGTGCCAGCTCACCGCGGACTGGTACTCAAGGCACCGGGGAGCTGTTTTTT
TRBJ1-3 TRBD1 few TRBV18 CASSPGTANSGNTIYF TGTGCCAGCTCACCAGGGACAGCCAACTCTGGAAACACCATATATTTT
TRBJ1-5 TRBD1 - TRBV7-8 CASSPNRGNQPQHF TGTGCCAGCAGCCCCAACAGGGGAAATCAGCCCCAGCATTTT
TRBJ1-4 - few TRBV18 CASAAGTHGEKLFF TGTGCCAGCGCCGCCGGGACTCACGGTGAAAAACTGTTTTTT
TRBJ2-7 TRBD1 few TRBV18 CASSYTGDTSYEQYF TGTGCCAGCTCCTATACAGGGGATACGTCCTACGAGCAGTACTTC
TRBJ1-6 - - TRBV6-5 CASSYFGTTEPLHF TGTGCCAGCAGTTACTTCGGGACAACCGAACCCCTCCACTTT
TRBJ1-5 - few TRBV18 CASSQGRRSNQPQHF TGTGCCAGCTCACAGGGGCGGCGTAGCAATCAGCCCCAGCATTTT
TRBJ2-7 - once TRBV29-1 CSVGSRGSSSYEQYF TGCAGCGTTGGGTCCCGGGGTTCGAGCTCCTACGAGCAGTACTTC
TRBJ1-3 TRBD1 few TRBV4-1 CASSPRDRAPFYSGNTIYF TGCGCCAGCAGCCCCAGGGACAGGGCACCTTTCTACTCTGGAAACACCATATATTTT
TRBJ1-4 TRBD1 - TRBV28 CASSSQGARTNEKLFF TGTGCCAGCAGTTCCCAGGGGGCGAGGACTAATGAAAAACTGTTTTTT
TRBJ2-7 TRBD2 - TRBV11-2 CASSLGSGSSYEQYF TGTGCCAGCAGCTTAGGTAGCGGGAGCTCCTACGAGCAGTACTTC
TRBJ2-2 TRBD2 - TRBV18 CASSLRLAGADTGELFF TGTGCCAGCTCACTAAGACTAGCGGGAGCGGACACCGGGGAGCTGTTTTTT
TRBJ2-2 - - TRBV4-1 CASSQGTSRAGELFF TGCGCCAGCAGCCAAGGGACCTCCAGGGCCGGGGAGCTGTTTTTT
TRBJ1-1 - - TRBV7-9 CASREGLNTEAFF TGTGCCAGCAGGGAGGGCCTGAACACTGAAGCTTTCTTT
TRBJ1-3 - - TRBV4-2 CASSQVAGAANTIYF TGTGCCAGCAGCCAAGTCGCAGGGGCCGCGAACACCATATATTTT
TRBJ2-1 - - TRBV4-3 CASSQTLGRPNEQFF TGCGCCAGCAGCCAAACCCTTGGGAGGCCCAATGAGCAGTTCTTC
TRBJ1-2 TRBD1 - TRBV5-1 CASSLVGTENYGYTF TGCGCCAGCAGCTTGGTTGGGACAGAGAACTATGGCTACACCTTC
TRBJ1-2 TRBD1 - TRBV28 CASRKHGTEGGYTF TGTGCCAGCAGAAAACACGGGACAGAAGGTGGCTACACCTTC
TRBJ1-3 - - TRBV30 CAWSVLGGINTIYF TGTGCCTGGAGTGTACTAGGTGGGATTAACACCATATATTTT
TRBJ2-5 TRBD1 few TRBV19 CASSPIDRGQREETQYF TGTGCCAGTAGCCCAATCGACAGGGGGCAGCGCGAAGAGACCCAGTACTTC
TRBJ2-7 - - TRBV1 CTSSPGLTYEQYF TGCACCAGCAGCCCCGGACTGACCTACGAGCAGTACTTC
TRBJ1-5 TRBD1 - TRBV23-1 CASSLQGMPQHF TGCGCCAGCAGCCTACAGGGGATGCCCCAGCATTTT
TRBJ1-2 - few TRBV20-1 CSATPFYGYTF TGCAGTGCTACCCCTTTCTATGGCTACACCTTC
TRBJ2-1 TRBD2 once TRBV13 CASSLVLGDYHNEQFF TGTGCCAGCAGCTTAGTCCTGGGGGACTACCACAATGAGCAGTTCTTC
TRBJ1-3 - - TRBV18 CASSPRTGSAGNTIYF TGTGCCAGCTCACCACGAACAGGGTCAGCAGGAAACACCATATATTTT
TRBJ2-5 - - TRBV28 CASSPDRIETQYF TGTGCCAGCAGCCCTGACAGGATCGAGACCCAGTACTTC
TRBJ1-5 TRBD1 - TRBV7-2 CASSLGGQNQPQHF TGTGCCAGCAGCTTAGGGGGACAGAATCAGCCCCAGCATTTT
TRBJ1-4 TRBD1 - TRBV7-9 CASSPTTGVNEKLFF TGTGCCAGCAGCCCAACGACAGGGGTTAATGAAAAACTGTTTTTT
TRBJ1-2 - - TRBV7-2 CASSLDGTKYGYTF TGTGCCAGCAGCTTAGACGGGACAAAATATGGCTACACCTTC
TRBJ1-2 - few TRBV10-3 CASSIQTGLSGYTF TGTGCCAGCAGCATCCAAACAGGGCTGAGTGGCTACACCTTC
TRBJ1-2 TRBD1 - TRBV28 CASRETGGGQQGDTF TGTGCCAGCAGAGAGACAGGGGGCGGGCAGCAAGGCGACACCTTC
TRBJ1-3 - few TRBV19 CASSVSRANTIYF TGTGCCAGTAGTGTGTCCAGGGCGAACACCATATATTTT
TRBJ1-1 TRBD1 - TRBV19 CASSISETGVVGTEAFF TGTGCCAGTAGTATATCTGAGACAGGGGTGGTCGGGACTGAAGCTTTCTTT
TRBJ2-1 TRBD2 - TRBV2 CASTRPLSGIHNEQFF TGTGCCAGCACCAGACCCCTTAGCGGGATTCACAATGAGCAGTTCTTC
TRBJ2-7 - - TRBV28 CASSLSQQLSYEQYF TGTGCCAGCAGTTTATCGCAACAGCTCTCCTACGAGCAGTACTTC
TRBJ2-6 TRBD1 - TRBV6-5 CATGQASSGANVLTF TGTGCCACAGGACAGGCCAGCTCTGGGGCCAACGTCCTGACTTTC
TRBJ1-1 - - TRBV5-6 CASSLQAMNTEAFF TGTGCCAGCAGCTTGCAGGCAATGAACACTGAAGCTTTCTTT
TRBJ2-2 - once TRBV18 CASSPPVRATGELFF TGTGCCAGCTCACCTCCCGTGAGGGCCACCGGGGAGCTGTTTTTT
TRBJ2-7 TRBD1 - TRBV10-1 CASSAVRQGESSYEQYF TGCGCCAGCAGTGCCGTTCGACAGGGTGAAAGCTCCTACGAGCAGTACTTC
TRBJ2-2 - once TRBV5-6 CASSPPSRPGELFF TGTGCCAGCAGCCCGCCGTCTAGACCCGGGGAGCTGTTTTTT
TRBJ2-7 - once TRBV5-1 CASSFTGATSYEQYF TGCGCCAGCAGCTTTACCGGAGCTACCTCCTACGAGCAGTACTTC
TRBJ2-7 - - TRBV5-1 CASSLGAGTYEQYF TGCGCCAGCAGCTTGGGAGCAGGAACCTACGAGCAGTACTTC
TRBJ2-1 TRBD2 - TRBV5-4 CASSLVGGTLNEQFF TGTGCCAGCAGCTTGGTGGGGGGGACGCTCAATGAGCAGTTCTTC
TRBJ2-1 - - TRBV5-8 CASTGDWNEQFF TGTGCCAGCACCGGGGATTGGAATGAGCAGTTCTTC